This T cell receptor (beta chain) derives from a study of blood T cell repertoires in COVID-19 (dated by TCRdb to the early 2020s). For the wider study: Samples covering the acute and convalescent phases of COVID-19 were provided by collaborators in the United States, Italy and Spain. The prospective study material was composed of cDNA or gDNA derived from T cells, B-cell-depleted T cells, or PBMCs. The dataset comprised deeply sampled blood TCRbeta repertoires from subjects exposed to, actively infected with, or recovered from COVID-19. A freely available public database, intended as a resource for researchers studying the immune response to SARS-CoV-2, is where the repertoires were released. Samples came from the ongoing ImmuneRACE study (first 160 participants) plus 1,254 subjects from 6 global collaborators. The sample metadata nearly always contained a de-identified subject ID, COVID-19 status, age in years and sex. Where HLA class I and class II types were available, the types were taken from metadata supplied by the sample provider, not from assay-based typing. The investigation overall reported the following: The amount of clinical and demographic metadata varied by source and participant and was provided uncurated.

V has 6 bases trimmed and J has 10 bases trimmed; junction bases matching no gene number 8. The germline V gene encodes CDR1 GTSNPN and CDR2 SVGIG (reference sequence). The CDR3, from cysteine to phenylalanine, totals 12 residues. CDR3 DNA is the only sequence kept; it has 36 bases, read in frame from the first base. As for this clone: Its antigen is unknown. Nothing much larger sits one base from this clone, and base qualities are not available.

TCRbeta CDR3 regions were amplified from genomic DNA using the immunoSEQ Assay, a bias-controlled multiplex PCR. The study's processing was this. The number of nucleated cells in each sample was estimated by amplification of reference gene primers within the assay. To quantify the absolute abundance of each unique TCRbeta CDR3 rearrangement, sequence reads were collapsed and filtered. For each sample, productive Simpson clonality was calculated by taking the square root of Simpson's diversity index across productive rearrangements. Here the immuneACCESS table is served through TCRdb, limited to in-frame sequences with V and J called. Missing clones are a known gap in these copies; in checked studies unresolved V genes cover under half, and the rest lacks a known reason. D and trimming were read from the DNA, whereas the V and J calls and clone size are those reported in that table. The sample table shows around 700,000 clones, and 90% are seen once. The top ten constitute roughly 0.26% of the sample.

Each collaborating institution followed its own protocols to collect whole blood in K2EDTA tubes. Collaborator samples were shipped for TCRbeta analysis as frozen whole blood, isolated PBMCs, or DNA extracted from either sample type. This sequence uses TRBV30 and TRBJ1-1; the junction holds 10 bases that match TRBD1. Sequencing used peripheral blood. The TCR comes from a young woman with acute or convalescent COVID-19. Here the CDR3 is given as CACETGGNGAFF. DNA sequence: TGTGCCTGCGAGACAGGGGGCAACGGAGCTTTCTTT.